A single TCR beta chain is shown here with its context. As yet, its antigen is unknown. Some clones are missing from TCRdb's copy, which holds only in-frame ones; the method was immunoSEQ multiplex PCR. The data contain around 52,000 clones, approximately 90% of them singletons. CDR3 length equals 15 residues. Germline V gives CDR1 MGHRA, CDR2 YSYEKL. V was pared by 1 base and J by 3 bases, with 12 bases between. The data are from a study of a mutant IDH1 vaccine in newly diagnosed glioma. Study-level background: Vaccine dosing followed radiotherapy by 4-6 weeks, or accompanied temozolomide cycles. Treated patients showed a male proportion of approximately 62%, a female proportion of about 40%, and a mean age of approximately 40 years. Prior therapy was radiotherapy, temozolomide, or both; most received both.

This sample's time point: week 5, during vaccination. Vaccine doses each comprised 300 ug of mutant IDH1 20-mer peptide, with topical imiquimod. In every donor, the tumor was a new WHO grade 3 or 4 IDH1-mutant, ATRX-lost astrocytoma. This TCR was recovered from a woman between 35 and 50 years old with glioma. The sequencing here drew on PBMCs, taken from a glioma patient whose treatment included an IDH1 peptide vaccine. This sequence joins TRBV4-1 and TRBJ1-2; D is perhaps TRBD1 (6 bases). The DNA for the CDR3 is TGCGCCAGCAGCCAAGCACAGGGCAACTACTATGGCTACACCTTC. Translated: CASSQAQGNYYGYTF.